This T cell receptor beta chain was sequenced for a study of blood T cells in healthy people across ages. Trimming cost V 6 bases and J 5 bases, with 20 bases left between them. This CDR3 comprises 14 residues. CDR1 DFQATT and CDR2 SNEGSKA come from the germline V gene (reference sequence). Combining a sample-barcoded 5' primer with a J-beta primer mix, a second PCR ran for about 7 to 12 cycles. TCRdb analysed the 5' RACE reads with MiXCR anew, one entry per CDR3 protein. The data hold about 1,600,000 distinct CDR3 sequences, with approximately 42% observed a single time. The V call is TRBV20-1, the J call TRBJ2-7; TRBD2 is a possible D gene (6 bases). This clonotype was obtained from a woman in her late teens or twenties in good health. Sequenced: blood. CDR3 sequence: CSAPLGGGSDEQYF. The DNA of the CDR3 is TGCAGTGCCCCCCTCGGGGGTGGCTCGGACGAGCAGTACTTC.